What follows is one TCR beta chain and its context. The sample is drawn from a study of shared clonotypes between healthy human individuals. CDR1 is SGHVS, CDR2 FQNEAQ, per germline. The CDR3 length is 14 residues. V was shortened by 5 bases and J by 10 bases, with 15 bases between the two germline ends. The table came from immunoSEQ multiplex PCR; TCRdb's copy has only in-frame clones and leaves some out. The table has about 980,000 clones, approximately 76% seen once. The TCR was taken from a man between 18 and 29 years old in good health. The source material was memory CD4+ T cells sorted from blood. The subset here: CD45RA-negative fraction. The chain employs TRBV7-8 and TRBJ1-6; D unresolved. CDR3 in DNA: TGTGCCAGCAGCGGGGTCCTAGGGCGATCACCCCTCCACTTT. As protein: CASSGVLGRSPLHF.